These 18 T cell receptor beta chains came from one sample sequenced in a study of Graves' ophthalmopathy and Graves' hyperthyroidism. TCR beta CDR3 regions were amplified from RNA transcripts. RT-PCR with HTBI primers came first, then second-round multiplex PCR. TCRdb reprocessed the multiplex PCR reads via MiXCR and lists one record per CDR3 protein. The sample consists of 200,000 to 300,000 distinct CDR3 sequences, around 50% of them appearing once. The material sequenced was peripheral blood. The origin of the receptors is an adult man with Graves' ophthalmopathy.

This chain uses TRBV9 with TRBJ2-2, with 8 nucleotides matching TRBD1. Per germline, CDR1 SGDLS and CDR2 YYNGEE. V trimming: 4 bases; J trimming: 5 bases; junction bases outside the gene matches: 13. The CDR3 consists of 17 residues. CDR3 sequence: CASSPRPQGAGTGELFF. The CDR3 DNA sequence: TGTGCCAGCAGCCCTCGACCCCAGGGGGCGGGAACCGGGGAGCTGTTTTTT.

The chain joins TRBV28 to TRBJ1-2; 7 bases fit TRBD1. The germline gives CDR1 MDHEN, CDR2 SYDVKM. This CDR3 is 18 amino acids long. Germline trimming cut 4 bases from V and 1 base from J; bases unmatched to any gene: 15. CDR3 sequence: CASSSPTFSDRFNYGYTF. DNA for the CDR3: TGTGCCAGCAGTTCGCCAACTTTCTCGGACAGGTTTAACTATGGCTACACCTTC.

This clonotype came up a few times. The V gene is TRBV5-1, the J gene TRBJ1-2, with 11 bases that match TRBD1. Trimming removed 4 bases from V and 5 bases from J; junction bases left unmatched: 7. This CDR3 has 15 amino acids. The germline gives CDR1 SGHRS, CDR2 YFSETQ. CDR3 protein: CASSPGQGVEYGYTF. CDR3 coding DNA: TGCGCCAGCAGCCCGGGACAGGGGGTTGAGTATGGCTACACCTTC.

The rearrangement links TRBV2 to TRBJ2-5, with 10 bases that match TRBD1. Germline lookup yields CDR1 SNHLY and CDR2 FYNNEI. The length of the CDR3 is 15 residues. V was clipped by 6 bases and J by 7 bases; unmatched bases: 11. The CDR3: CASRVRQGARGTQYF. CDR3 DNA sequence: TGTGCCAGCAGGGTTAGACAGGGGGCAAGGGGGACCCAGTACTTC.

This clonotype was observed a single time. This rearrangement joins TRBV10-2 to TRBJ2-7, with TRBD1 matching 7 bases. CDR3 length: 13 residues. Germline V gene data show CDR1 as WSHSY and CDR2 as SAAADI. Unmatched junction bases numbered 9, after V lost 6 bases and J lost 7 bases. The CDR3 loop reads CASSSVQGQEQYF. For the CDR3, the DNA is TGCGCCAGCAGCTCGGTACAGGGGCAAGAGCAGTACTTC.

This clonotype was detected once. The junction departs from the called germline gene at one end, perhaps through a read error. V gene TRBV4-1 combines with J gene TRBJ2-5, with D maybe TRBD2 (6 bases). Germline V CDR1 and CDR2: MGHRA, YSYEKL. This CDR3 has 12 residues. DNA of the CDR3: TGTGCCAGCAGCCAAGGAGGGCAGACCCGGTACTTC. It codes for CASSQGGQTRYF.

This clonotype appeared many times. A read error may produce the germline difference seen at one junction end. CDR3 nucleotides: TGTGCCACCAGCGATGGGGTGGCCTACGAACAGTACTTC. Its protein is CATSDGVAYEQYF. The chain employs TRBV15 and TRBJ2-7, with D hard to call. The CDR3 contains 13 residues. Germline CDR1 and CDR2: LNHNV and YYDKDF (reference sequence).

This clonotype was recorded only once. The chain joins TRBV10-2 to TRBJ2-7; 11 bases align to TRBD1. CDR1 and CDR2 from the germline V gene are WSHSY and SAAADI. The CDR3 contains 15 residues. The V and J ends lost 6 bases and 6 bases, in that order; junction bases with no gene match: 10. CDR3 protein: CASSSWDRGKSEQYF. The CDR3 DNA follows: TGCGCCAGCAGCTCGTGGGACAGGGGGAAGAGCGAGCAGTACTTC.

This clonotype was seen a handful of times. CDR3: CASSTLTGPIGETQYF. Written as DNA, the CDR3 is TGTGCCAGCAGCACGCTGACAGGGCCAATAGGGGAGACCCAGTACTTC. The V and J genes are TRBV9 and TRBJ2-5; 7 positions agree with TRBD1. CDR1 and CDR2 (germline): SGDLS, YYNGEE. The CDR3 contains 16 residues. The J segment lost 5 bases and the V segment lost 4 bases, leaving 14 bases of the junction unmatched. The full variable domain, completed using reference TRBV9 and TRBJ2-5, is DSGVTQTPKHLITATGQRVTLRCSPRSGDLSVYWYQQSLDQGLQFLIQYYNGEERAKGNILERFSAQQFPDLHSELNLSSLELGDSALYFCASSTLTGPIGETQYFGPGTRLLVL.

This clonotype turned up a few times. At one boundary the junction diverges from the germline segment, which might be a read error. The chain employs TRBV7-7 and TRBJ2-5, with D perhaps being TRBD1 or TRBD2 (5 bases each). Per germline, CDR1 SSHAT and CDR2 FNYEAQ (reference sequence). This CDR3 contains 13 residues. The CDR3 here is CASSAPGTETQYF. The CDR3 coding sequence is TGTGCTAGCAGCGCCCCCGGGACAGAGACCCAGTACTTC. The variable domain in full, completed from reference TRBV7-7 and TRBJ2-5, reads GAGVSQSPRYKVTKRGQDVTLRCDPISSHATLYWYQQALGQGPEFLTYFNYEAQPDKSGLPSDRFSAERPEGSISTLTIQRTEQRDSAMYRCASSAPGTETQYFGPGTRLLVL.

Comments on this clonotype: A much larger clone lies a single base off, so this may be a read error. V and J are TRBV7-9 and TRBJ1-1, with 7 bases lining up with TRBD1. The V gene's germline CDR1 is SEHNR and CDR2 FQNEAQ (reference sequence). The CDR3 is made up of 12 amino acids. The CDR3 coding sequence is TGTGTCAGCAGCCCAGACAGGGATCCCGATTTCTTT. It translates to CVSSPDRDPDFF.

Turning to this clonotype: The junction departs from the called germline gene at one end, perhaps through a read error. The chain joins TRBV5-1 to TRBJ1-3, with D possibly TRBD1 on 5 matching bases. The CDR3 covers 16 residues. Germline CDR1 reads SGHRS; CDR2 reads YFSETQ. CDR3 nucleotide sequence: TGTGCCAGCAGGATGGGGCAGCCAAACTCTGGAAACACCATATATTTT. This encodes CASRMGQPNSGNTIYF.

This clonotype was observed a handful of times. The rearrangement joins TRBV2 to TRBJ1-5; D uncertain. This CDR3 is built from 14 residues. V lost 4 bases and J 0 bases, leaving 7 bases between the germline ends. Germline V lookup: CDR1 SNHLY, CDR2 FYNNEI. CDR3 DNA sequence: TGTGCCAGCAGTGGCGAGGTTAGCAATCAGCCCCAGCATTTT. It encodes CASSGEVSNQPQHF.

This clonotype occurred a few times. The chain carries TRBV6-6 and TRBJ2-5; D remains unclear. Germline lookup yields CDR1 MNHNY and CDR2 SVGAGI (reference sequence). V was shortened by 9 bases and J by 4 bases, with 12 bases between the two germline ends. This CDR3 contains 12 residues. The CDR3 here is CASLIPPETQYF. The CDR3 region has the DNA TGTGCCAGTCTCATTCCCCCAGAGACCCAGTACTTC.

There are many counts of this clonotype. The chain is built from TRBV19 and TRBJ2-1, with 8 bases matching TRBD2. Unmatched junction bases numbered 6, after V lost 8 bases and J lost 9 bases. The CDR3 is made up of 12 amino acids. The germline gives CDR1 LNHDA, CDR2 SQIVND (reference sequence). In DNA form, the CDR3 reads TGTGCCAGTCAGGCGGGACTAGGTGAGCAGTTCTTC. Its protein is CASQAGLGEQFF.

The chain joins TRBV12-3 or TRBV12-4 to TRBJ2-7; 8 positions agree with TRBD2. This CDR3 has 13 amino acids. CDR3 protein: CASGRGGTYEQYF. The CDR3, as DNA: TGTGCTAGTGGTCGCGGGGGGACCTACGAGCAGTACTTC.

The chain recombines TRBV4-1 with TRBJ2-7; 7 bases are a match to TRBD1. Germline assignment: CDR1 MGHRA and CDR2 YSYEKL. CDR3 size: 15 residues. V shed 3 bases and J 6 bases; nucleotides not matched to a gene: 11. CDR3 loop: CASSHFTDRKGEQYF. CDR3 nucleotides: TGCGCCAGCAGCCATTTTACGGACAGGAAAGGCGAGCAGTACTTC.

There are many counts of this clonotype. The gene calls are TRBV15 and TRBJ2-2; 9 bases align to TRBD1. The CDR3 runs to 14 residues. Germline lookup yields CDR1 LNHNV and CDR2 YYDKDF (reference sequence). Losses at the gene ends were 8 bases for V and 7 bases for J; bases not matched to a gene: 8. Written as DNA, the CDR3 is TGTGCCACCCGGACAGGGGTTTCGATCGGGGAGCTGTTTTTT. It yields the protein CATRTGVSIGELFF. The variable domain in full, with the rest retrieved from reference TRBV15 and TRBJ2-2, is DAMVIQNPRYQVTQFGKPVTLSCSQTLNHNVMYWYQQKSSQAPKLLFHYYDKDFNNEADTPDNFQSRRPNTSFCFLDIRSPGLGDTAMYLCATRTGVSIGELFFGEGSRLTVL.